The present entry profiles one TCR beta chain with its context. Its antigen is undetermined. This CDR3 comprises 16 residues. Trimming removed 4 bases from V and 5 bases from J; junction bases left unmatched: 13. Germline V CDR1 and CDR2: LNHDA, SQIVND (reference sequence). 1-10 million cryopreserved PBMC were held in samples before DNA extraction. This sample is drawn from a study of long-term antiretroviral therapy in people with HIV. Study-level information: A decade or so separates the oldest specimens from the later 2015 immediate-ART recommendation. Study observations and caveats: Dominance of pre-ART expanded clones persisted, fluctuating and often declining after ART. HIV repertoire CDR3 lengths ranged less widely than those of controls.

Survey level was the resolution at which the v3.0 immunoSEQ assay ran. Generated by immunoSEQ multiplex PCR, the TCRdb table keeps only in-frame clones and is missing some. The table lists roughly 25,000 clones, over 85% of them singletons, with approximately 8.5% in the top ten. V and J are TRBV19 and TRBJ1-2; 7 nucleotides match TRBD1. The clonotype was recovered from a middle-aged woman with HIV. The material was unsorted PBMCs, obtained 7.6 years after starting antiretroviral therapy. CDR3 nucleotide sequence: TGTGCCAGTAGTAGGAGACAGGGTAGTGAAACTTATGGCTACACCTTC. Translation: CASSRRQGSETYGYTF.